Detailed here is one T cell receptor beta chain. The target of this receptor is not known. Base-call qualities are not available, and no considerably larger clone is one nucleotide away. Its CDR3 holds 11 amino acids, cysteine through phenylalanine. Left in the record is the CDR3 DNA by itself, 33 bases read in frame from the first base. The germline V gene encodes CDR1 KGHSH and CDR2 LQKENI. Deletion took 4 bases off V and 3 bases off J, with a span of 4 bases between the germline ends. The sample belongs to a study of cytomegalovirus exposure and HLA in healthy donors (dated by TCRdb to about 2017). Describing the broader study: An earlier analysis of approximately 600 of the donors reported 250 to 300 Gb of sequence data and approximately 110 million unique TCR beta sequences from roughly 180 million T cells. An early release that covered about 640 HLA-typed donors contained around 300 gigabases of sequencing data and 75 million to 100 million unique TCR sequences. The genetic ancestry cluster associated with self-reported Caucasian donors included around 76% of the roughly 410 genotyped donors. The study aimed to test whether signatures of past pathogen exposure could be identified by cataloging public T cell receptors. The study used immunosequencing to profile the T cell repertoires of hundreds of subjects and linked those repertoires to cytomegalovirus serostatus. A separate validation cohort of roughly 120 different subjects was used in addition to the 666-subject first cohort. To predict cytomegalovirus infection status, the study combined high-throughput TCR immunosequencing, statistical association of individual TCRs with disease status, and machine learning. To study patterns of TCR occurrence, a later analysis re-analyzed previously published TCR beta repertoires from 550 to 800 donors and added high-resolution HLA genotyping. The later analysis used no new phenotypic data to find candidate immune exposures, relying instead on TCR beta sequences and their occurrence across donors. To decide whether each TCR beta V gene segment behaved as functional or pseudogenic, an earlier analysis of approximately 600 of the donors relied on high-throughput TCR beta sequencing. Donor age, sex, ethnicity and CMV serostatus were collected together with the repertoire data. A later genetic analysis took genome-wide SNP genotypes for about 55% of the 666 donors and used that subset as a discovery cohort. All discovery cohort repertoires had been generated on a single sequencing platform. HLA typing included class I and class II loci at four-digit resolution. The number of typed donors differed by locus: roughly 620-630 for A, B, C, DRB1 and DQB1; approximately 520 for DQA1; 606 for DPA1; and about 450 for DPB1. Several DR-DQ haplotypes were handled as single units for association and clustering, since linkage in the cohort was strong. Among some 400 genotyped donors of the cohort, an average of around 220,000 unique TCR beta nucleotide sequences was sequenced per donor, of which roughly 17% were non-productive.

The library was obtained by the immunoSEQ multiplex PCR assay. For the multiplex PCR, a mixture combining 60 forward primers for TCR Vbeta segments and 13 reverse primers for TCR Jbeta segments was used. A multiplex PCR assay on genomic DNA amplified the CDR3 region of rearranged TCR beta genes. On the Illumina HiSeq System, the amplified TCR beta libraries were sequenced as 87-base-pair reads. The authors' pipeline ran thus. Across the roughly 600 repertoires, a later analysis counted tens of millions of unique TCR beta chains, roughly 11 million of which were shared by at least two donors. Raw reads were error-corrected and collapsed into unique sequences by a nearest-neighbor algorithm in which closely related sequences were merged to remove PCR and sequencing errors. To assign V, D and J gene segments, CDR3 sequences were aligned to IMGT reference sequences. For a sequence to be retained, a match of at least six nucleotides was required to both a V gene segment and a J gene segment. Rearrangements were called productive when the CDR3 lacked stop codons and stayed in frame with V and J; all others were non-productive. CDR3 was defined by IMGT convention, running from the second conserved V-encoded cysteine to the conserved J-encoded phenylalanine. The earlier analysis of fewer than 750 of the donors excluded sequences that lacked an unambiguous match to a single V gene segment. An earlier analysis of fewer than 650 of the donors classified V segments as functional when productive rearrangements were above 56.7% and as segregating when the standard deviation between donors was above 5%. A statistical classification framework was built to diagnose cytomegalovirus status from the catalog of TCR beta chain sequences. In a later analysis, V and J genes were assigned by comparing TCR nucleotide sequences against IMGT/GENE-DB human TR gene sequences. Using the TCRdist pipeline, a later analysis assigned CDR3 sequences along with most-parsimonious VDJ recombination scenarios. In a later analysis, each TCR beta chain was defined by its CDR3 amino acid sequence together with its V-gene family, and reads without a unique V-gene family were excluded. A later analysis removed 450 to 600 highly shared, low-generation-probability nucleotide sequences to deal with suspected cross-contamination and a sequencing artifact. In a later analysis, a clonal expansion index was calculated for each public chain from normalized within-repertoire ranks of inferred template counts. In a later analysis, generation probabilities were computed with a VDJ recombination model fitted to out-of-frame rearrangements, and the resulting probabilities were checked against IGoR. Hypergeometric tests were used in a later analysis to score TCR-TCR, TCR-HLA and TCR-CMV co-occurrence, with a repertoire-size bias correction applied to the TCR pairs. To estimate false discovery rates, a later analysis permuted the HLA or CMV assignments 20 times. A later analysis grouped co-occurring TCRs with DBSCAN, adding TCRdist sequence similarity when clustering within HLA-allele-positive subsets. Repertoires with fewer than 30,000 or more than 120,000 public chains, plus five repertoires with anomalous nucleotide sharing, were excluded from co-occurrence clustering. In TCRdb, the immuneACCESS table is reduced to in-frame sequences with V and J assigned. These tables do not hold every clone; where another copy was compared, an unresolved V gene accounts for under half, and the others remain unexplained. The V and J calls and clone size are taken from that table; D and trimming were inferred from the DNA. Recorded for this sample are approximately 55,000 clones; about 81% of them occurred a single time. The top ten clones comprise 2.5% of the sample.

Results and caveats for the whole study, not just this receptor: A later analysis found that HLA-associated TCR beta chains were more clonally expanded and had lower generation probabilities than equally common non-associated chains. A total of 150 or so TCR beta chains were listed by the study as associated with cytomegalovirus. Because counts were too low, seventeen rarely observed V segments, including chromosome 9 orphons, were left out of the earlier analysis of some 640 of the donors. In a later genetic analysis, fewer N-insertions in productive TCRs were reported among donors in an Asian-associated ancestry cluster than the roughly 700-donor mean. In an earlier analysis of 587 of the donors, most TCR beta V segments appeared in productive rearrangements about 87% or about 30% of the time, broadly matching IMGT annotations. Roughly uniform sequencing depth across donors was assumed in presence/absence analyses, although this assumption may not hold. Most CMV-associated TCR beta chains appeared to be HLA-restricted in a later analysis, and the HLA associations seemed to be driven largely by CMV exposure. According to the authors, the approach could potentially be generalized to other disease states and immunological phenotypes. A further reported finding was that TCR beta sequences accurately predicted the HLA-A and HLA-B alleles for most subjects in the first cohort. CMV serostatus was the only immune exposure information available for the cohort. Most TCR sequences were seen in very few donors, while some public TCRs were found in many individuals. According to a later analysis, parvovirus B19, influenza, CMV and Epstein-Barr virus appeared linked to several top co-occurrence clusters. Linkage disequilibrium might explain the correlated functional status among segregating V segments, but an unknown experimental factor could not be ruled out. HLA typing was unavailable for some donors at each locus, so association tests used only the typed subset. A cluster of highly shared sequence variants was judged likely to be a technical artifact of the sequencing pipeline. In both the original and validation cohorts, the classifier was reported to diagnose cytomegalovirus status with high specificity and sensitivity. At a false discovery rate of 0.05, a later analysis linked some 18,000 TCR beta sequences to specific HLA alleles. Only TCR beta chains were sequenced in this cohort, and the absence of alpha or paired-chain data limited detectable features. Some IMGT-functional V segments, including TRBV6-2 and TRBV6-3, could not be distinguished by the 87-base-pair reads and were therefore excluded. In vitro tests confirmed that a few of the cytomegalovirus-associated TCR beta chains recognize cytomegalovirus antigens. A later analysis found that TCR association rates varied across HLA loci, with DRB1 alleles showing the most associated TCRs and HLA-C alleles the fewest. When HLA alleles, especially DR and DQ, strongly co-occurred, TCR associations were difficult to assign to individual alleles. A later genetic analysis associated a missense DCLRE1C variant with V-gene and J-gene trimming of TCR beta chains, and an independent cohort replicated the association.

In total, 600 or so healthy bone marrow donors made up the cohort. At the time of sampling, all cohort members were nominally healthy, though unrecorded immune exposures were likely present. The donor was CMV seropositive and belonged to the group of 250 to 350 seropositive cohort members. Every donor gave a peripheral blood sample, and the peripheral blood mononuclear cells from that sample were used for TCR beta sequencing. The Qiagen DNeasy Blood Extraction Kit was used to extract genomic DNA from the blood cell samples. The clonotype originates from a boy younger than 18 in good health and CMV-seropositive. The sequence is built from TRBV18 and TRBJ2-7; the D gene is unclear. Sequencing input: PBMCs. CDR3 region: CASSLYYEQYF. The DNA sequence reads TGTGCCAGCTCACTTTACTACGAGCAGTACTTC.